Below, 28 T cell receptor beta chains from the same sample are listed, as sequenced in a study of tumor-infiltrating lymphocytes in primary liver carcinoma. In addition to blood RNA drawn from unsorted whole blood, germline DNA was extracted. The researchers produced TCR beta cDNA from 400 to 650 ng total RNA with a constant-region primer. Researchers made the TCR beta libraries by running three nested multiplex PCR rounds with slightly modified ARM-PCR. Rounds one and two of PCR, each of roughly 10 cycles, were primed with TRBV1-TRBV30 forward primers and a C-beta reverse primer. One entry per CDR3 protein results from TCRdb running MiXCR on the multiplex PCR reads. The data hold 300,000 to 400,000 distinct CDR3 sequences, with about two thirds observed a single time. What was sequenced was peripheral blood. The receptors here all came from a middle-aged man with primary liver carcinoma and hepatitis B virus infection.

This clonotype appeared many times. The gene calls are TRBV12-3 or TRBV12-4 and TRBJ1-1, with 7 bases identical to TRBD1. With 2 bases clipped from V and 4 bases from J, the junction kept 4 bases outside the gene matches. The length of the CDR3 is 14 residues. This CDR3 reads CASSLTGEGTEAFF. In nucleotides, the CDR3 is TGTGCCAGCAGTTTAACAGGGGAGGGCACTGAAGCTTTCTTT.

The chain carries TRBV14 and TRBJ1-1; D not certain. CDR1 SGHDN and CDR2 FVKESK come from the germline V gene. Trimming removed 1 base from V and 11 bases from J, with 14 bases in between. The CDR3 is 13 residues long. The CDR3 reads CASSQASGRTAFF. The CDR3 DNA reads TGTGCCAGCAGCCAAGCCTCGGGAAGGACGGCTTTCTTT.

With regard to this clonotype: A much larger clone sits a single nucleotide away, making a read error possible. The CDR3 bases are TGTGCCAGCAGTTTAGACACTTTCTCAAATACGCAGTATTTT. Translation: CASSLDTFSNTQYF. This rearrangement joins TRBV12-3 or TRBV12-4 to TRBJ2-3; no reliable D call. V lost 1 base and J lost 7, with 12 bases in between. The CDR3 spans 14 residues.

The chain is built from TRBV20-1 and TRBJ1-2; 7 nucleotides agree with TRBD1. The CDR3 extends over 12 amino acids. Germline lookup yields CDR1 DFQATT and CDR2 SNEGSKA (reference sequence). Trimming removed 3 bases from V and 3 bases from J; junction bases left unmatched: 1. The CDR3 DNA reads TGCAGTGCTAGTCAGGGGGACTATGGCTACACCTTC. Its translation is CSASQGDYGYTF.

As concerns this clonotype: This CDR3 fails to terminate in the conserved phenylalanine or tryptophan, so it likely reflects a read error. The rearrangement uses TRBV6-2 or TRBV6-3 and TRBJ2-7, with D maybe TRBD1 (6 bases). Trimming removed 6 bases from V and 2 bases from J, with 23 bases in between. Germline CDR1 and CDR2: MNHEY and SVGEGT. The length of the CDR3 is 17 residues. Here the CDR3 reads CASSPEKTGQAPYEQYL. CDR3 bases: TGTGCCAGCAGCCCCGAGAAAACGGGACAAGCACCCTACGAGCAGTACCTC.

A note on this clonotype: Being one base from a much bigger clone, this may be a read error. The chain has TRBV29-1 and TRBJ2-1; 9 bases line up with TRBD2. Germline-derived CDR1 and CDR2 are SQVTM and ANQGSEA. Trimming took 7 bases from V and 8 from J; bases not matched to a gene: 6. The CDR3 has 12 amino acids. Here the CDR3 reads CSGHAGGDEQFF. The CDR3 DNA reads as TGCAGCGGCCATGCGGGAGGGGATGAGCAGTTCTTC.

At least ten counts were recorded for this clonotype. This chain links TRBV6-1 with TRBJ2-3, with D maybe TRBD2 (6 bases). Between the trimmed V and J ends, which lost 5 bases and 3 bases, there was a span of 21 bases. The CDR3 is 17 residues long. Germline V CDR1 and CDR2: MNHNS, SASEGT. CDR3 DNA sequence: TGTGCCAGCAGTAACCGACCCGCCACGGGAGCGACAGATACGCAGTATTTT. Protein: CASSNRPATGATDTQYF.

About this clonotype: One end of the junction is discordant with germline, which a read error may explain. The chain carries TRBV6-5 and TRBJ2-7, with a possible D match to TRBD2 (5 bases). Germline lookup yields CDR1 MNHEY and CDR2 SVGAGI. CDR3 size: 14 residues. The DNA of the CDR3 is TGTGTCAGCAGTTACTCAGCGGAATGCTACGAGCAGTACTTC. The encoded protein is CVSSYSAECYEQYF.

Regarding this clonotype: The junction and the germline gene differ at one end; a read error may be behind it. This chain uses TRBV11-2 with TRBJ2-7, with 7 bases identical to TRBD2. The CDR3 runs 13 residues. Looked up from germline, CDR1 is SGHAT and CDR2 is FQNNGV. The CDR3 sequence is CVSSFPAGYEQYF. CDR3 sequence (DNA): TGTGTCAGCAGCTTTCCAGCGGGGTATGAGCAGTACTTC. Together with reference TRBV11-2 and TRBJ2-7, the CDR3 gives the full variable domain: EAGVAQSPRYKIIEKRQSVAFWCNPISGHATLYWYQQILGQGPKLLIQFQNNGVVDDSQLPKDRFSAERLKGVDSTLKIQPAKLEDSAVYLCVSSFPAGYEQYFGPGTRLTVT.

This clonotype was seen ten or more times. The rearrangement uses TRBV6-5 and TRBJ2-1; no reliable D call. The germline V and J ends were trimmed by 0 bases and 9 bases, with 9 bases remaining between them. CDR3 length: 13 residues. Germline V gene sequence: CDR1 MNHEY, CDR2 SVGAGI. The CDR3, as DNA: TGTGCCAGCAGTTACTCGCTCATGGGTGAGCAGTTCTTC. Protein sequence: CASSYSLMGEQFF.

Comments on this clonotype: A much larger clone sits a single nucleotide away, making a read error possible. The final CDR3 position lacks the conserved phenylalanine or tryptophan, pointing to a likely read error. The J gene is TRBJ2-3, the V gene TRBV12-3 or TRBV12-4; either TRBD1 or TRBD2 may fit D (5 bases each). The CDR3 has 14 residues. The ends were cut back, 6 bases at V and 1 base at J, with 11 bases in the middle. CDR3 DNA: TGTGCCAGCAGGTGGCAGGGACGCACAGATACGCAGTATCTT. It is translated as CASRWQGRTDTQYL.

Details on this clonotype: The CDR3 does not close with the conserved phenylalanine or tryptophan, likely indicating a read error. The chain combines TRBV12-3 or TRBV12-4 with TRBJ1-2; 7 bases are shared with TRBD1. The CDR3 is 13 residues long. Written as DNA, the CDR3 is TGTGCCAGCAGCCCGACAGGGACCTATGACTACACCTCC. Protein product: CASSPTGTYDYTS.

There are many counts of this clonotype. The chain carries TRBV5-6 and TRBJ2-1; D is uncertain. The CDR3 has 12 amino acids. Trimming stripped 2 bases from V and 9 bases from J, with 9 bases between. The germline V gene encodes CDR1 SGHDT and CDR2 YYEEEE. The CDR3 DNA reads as TGTGCCAGCAGCTTCATCGGTCGTGAGCAGTTCTTC. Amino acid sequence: CASSFIGREQFF.

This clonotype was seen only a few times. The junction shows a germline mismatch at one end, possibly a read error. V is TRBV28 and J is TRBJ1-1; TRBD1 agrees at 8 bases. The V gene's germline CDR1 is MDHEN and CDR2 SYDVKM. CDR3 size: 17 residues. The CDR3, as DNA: TGTGCCAACAGTTTATTCGGTGACAGGGGCCAGGACACTGAAGCTTTCTTT. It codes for CANSLFGDRGQDTEAFF.

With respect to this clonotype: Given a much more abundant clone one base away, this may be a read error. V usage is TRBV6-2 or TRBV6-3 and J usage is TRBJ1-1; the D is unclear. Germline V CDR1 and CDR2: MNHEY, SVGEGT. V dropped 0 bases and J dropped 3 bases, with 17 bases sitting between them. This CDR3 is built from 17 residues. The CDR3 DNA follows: TGTGCCAGCAGTTACTCCCCTTCTCGAGGGCTGGACACTGAAGCTTTCTTT. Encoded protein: CASSYSPSRGLDTEAFF.

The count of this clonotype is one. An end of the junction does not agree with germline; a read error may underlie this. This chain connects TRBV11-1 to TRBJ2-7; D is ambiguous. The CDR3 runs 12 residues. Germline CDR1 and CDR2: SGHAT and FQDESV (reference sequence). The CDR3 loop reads CDSSLGLHEKYF. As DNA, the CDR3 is TGTGACAGCAGTTTAGGGCTCCACGAGAAGTACTTC. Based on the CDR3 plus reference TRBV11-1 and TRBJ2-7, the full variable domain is EAEVAQSPRYKITEKSQAVAFWCDPISGHATLYWYRQILGQGPELLVQFQDESVVDDSQLPKDRFSAERLKGVDSTLKIQPAELGDSAMYLCDSSLGLHEKYFGPGTRLTVT.

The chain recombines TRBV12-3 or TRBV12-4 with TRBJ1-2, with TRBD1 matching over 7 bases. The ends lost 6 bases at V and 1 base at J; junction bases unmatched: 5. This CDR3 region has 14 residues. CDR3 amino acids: CASSHGTDNYGYTF. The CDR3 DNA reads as TGTGCCAGCAGCCACGGGACAGATAACTATGGCTACACCTTC.

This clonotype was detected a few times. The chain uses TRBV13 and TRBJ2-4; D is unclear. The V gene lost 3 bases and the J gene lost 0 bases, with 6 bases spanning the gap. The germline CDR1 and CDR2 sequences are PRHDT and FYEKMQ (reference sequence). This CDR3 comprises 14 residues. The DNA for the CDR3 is TGTGCCAGCAGCTTCCACTTAGCCAAAAACATTCAGTACTTC. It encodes CASSFHLAKNIQYF.

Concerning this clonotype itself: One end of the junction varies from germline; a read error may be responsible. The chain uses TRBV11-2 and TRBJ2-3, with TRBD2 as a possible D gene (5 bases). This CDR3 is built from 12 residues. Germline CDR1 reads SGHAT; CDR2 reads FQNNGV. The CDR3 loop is CASILGTGSQYF. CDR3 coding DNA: TGTGCCAGCATCTTAGGAACTGGGAGTCAGTATTTT.

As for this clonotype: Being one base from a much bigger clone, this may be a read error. The CDR3 sequence is CSVELPTGGSYSEQFF. Here the CDR3 DNA reads TGCAGCGTTGAACTCCCGACAGGGGGCTCCTACAGTGAGCAGTTCTTC. The chain uses TRBV29-1 and TRBJ2-1; 10 positions agree with TRBD1. There are 16 residues in the CDR3. From germline, CDR1 is SQVTM and CDR2 ANQGSEA.

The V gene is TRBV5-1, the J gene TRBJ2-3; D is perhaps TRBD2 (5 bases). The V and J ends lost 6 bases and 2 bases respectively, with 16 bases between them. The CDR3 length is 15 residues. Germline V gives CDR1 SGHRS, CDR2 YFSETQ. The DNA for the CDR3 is TGCGCCAGCAACTCTGGACTCTCCTCCACAGATACGCAGTATTTT. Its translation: CASNSGLSSTDTQYF.

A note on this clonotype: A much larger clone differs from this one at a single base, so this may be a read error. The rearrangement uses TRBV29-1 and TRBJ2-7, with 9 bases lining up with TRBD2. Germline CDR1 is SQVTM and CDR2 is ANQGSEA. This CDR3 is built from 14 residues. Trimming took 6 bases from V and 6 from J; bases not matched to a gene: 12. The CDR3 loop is CSVVTGTSPCEQYF. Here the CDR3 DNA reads TGCAGCGTCGTAACCGGGACTAGCCCCTGCGAGCAGTACTTC.

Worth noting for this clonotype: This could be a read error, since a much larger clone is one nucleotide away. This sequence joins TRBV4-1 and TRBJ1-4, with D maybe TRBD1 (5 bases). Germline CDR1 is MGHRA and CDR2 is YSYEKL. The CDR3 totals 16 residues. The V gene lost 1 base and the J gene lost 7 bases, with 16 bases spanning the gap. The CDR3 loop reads CASSQVMLQESEKLFF. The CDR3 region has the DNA TGCGCCAGCAGCCAAGTGATGTTACAGGAAAGTGAAAAACTGTTTTTT.

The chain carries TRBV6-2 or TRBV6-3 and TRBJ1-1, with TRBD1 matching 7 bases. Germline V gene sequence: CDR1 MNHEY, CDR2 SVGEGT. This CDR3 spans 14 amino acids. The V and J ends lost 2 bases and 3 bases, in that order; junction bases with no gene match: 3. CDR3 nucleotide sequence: TGTGCCAGCAGTTACAGAGGGGGCCACACTGAAGCTTTCTTT. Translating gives CASSYRGGHTEAFF.

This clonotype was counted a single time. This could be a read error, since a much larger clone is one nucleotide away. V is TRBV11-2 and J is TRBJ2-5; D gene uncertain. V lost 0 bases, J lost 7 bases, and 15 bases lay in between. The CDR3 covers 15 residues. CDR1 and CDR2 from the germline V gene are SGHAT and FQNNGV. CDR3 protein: CASSLDSAVTGTQYF. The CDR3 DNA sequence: TGTGCCAGCAGCTTAGATTCGGCCGTAACGGGGACCCAGTACTTC. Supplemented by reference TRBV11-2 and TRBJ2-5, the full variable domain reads EAGVAQSPRYKIIEKRQSVAFWCNPISGHATLYWYQQILGQGPKLLIQFQNNGVVDDSQLPKDRFSAERLKGVDSTLKIQPAKLEDSAVYLCASSLDSAVTGTQYFGPGTRLLVL.

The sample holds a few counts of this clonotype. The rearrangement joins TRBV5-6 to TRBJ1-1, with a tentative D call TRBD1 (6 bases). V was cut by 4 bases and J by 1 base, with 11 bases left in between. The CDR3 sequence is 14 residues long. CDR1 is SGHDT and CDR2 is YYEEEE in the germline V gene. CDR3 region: CASSRDIRNTEAFF. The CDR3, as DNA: TGTGCCAGCAGCAGGGACATACGGAACACTGAAGCTTTCTTT.

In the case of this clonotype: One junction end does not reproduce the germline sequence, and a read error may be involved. The CDR3 is CASSPEISGNTVYF. The CDR3 DNA follows: TGCGCCAGCAGCCCAGAAATCTCTGGAAACACCGTATATTTT. The gene calls are TRBV4-1 and TRBJ1-3; D is uncertain. This CDR3 spans 14 amino acids. Germline-derived CDR1 and CDR2 are MGHRA and YSYEKL.

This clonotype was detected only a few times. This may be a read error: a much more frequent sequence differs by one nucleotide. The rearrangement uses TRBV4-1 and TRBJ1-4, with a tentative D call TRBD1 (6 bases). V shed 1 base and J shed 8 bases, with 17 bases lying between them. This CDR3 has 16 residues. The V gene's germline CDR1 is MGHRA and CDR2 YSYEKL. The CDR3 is CASSQGPGHPREKLFF. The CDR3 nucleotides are TGCGCCAGCAGCCAAGGGCCGGGACACCCCCGGGAAAAACTGTTTTTT.